This T cell receptor (beta chain) was retrieved from a study of beta chain features in type 1 diabetes. This CDR3 has 13 amino acids. V gave up 5 bases and J gave up 2 bases, with 10 bases separating them. The germline V gene has CDR1 SEHNR and CDR2 FQNEAQ (reference sequence). Sequenced material consisted of expressed TCRB transcripts (all of the isolated RNA was reverse transcribed). Clones were sequenced by immunoSEQ multiplex PCR, and TCRdb holds only the in-frame ones, with some missing. The data show some 160,000 clones, about 9.1% seen once. This clonotype originated in a woman between 18 and 29 years old in good health. Sequencing used central memory CD4+ T cells from blood. The gene calls are TRBV7-9 and TRBJ2-7, with D maybe TRBD1 (5 bases). Here the CDR3 DNA reads TGTGCCAGCAGCCGGGTGGGGCCCTACGAGCAGTACTTC. Its translation: CASSRVGPYEQYF.